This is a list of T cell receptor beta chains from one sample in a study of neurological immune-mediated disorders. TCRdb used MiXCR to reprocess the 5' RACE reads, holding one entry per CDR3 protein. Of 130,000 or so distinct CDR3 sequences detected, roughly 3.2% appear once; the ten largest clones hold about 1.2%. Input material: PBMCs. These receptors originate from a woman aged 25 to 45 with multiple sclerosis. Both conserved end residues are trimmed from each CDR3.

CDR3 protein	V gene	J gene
ASSHSGSYEQY	TRBV7-2	TRBJ2-7
SASGTGNDNEQF	TRBV20-1	TRBJ2-1
SVEVGDEQY	TRBV29-1	TRBJ2-7
ASRATGEDEQF	TRBV7-9	TRBJ2-1
ASGGAYNEQF	TRBV12-3/TRBV12-4	TRBJ2-1
VSSPEDAGVGSPLH	TRBV18	TRBJ1-6
ASSEDPVEQY	TRBV6-1	TRBJ2-7
ATSRALGNGDEQY	TRBV15	TRBJ2-7
ASSTELVGDEQY	TRBV6-2/TRBV6-3	TRBJ2-7
SAYLPGTGLAKNIQY	TRBV20-1	TRBJ2-4
ASNSQGGNQPQH	TRBV19	TRBJ1-5